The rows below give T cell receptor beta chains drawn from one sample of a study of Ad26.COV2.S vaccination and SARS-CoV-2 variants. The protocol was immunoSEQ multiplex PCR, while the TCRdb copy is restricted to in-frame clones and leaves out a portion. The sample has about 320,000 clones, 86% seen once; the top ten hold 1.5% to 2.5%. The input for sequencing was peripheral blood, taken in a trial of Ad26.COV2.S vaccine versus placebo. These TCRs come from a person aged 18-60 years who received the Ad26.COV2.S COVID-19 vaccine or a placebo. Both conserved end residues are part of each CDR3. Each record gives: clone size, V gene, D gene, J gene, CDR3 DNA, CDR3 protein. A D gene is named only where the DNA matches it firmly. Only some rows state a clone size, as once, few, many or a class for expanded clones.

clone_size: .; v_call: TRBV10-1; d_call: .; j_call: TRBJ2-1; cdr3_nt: TGCGCCAGCAGTGAAGGTGGGGGGGCCGAAAATGAGCAGTTCTTC; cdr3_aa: CASSEGGGAENEQFF
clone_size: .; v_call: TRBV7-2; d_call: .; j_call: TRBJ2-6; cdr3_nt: TGTGCCAGCAGATTAGGGGGGGTCGGGGCCAACGTCCTGACTTTC; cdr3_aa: CASRLGGVGANVLTF
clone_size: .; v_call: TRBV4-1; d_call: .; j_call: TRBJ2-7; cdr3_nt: TGCGCCAGCAGCCAAGGTGCGATGGGGCGAGGGGAGCAGTACTTC; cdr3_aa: CASSQGAMGRGEQYF
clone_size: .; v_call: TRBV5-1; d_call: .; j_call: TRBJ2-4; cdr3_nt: TGCGCCAGCAGCTTGCCCGAGGGAAACATTCAGTACTTC; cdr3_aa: CASSLPEGNIQYF
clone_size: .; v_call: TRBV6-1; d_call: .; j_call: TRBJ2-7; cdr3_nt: TGTGCCAGCAGTGAAGCGCGACCCTACGAGCAGTACTTC; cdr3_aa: CASSEARPYEQYF
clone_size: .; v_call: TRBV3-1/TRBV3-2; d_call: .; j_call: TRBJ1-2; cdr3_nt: TGTGCCAGCAGCCAAGGGGGACTCAGGAATGGCTACACCTTC; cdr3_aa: CASSQGGLRNGYTF
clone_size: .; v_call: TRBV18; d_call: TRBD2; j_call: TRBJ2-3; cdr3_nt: TGTGCCAGCTCACCACCGGGGACTATCACAGATACGCAGTATTTT; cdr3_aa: CASSPPGTITDTQYF
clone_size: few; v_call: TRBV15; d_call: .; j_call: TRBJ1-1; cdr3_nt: TGTGCCACCAGCGGCGCTCCGAACACTGAAGCTTTCTTT; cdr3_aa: CATSGAPNTEAFF
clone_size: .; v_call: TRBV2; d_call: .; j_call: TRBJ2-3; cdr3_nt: TGTGCCAGCGTAAGGGCCCCGATGGGAACAGATACGCAGTATTTT; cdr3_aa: CASVRAPMGTDTQYF
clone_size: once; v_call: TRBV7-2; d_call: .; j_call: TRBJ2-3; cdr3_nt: TGTGCCTCCTCCGCCCAGGCAGACCATAGCACAGATACGCAGTATTTT; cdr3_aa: CASSAQADHSTDTQYF
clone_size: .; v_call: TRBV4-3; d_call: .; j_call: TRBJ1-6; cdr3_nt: TGCGCCAGCAGCCAAGACCGGGGATCGTCCTATAATTCACCCCTCCACTTT; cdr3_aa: CASSQDRGSSYNSPLHF
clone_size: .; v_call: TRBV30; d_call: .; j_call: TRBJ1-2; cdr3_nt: TGTGCCTGGAGTGTAAATCGGGGTGAAGGCGGCTACACCTTC; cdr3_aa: CAWSVNRGEGGYTF
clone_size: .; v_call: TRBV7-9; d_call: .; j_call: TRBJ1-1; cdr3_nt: TGTGCCAGCAGCTTCTCCCTACTCGGGAACACTGAAGCTTTCTTT; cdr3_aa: CASSFSLLGNTEAFF
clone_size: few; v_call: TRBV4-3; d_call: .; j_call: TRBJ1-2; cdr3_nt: TGCGCCAGCAGCCAAGAACCAGGGAACTATGGCTACACCTTC; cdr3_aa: CASSQEPGNYGYTF
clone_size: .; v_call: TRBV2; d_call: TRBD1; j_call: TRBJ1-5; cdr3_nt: TGTGCCAGCAGCCGACAGGGGGTTCAGCCCCAGCATTTT; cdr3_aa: CASSRQGVQPQHF
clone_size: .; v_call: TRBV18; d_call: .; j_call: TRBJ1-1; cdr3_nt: TGTGCCAGCTCACCTAAGGCTCACAGACAGGACGCGAACACTGAAGCTTTCTTT; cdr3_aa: CASSPKAHRQDANTEAFF
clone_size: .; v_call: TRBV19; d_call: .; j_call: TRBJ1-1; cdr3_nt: TGTGCCAGTAGTATAGGGGCGACAAGCACTGAAGCTTTCTTT; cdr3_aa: CASSIGATSTEAFF
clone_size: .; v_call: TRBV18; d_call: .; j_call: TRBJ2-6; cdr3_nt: TGTGCCAGCTCACCAGGGGGGCTCCCCGGGGCCAACGTCCTGACTTTC; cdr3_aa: CASSPGGLPGANVLTF
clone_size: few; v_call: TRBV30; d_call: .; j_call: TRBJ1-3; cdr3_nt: TGTGCCTGGAGTGTAGGCCACTCTGGAAACACCATATATTTT; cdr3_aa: CAWSVGHSGNTIYF
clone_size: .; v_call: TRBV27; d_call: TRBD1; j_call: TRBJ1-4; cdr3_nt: TGTGCCAGCAGCTCAGGGGGCAAAGCTAATGAAAAACTGTTTTTT; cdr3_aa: CASSSGGKANEKLFF